The rows below give T cell receptor beta chains drawn from one sample of a study of T-cell memory formation after mild COVID-19. TCRdb reprocessed the 5' RACE reads with MiXCR, giving one entry per CDR3 protein. The data show approximately 500,000 distinct CDR3 sequences, around a quarter seen once. Material for sequencing was PBMCs or a T cell subset sorted from them (not recorded which). Source of these receptors: an adult woman who had mild COVID-19 (a few samples of this study predate the infection). Cell type and time point are not known. CDR3s include the opening cysteine and the closing phenylalanine or tryptophan. The D gene is left open where the match is weak. Size is omitted from some rows. Given values are once, few, many or a class for expanded clones.

clone size	V gene	J gene	D gene	CDR3 protein	CDR3 DNA
.	TRBV7-9	TRBJ1-6	.	CASSSTLNSPLHF	TGTGCCAGCAGTAGTACCCTTAATTCACCCCTCCACTTT
.	TRBV25-1	TRBJ2-1	.	CASQALTVGGEQFF	TGTGCCAGTCAGGCGCTCACCGTAGGAGGTGAGCAGTTCTTC
.	TRBV25-1	TRBJ2-1	.	CASSERASYNEQFF	TGTGCCAGCAGTGAAAGGGCCTCCTACAATGAGCAGTTCTTC
.	TRBV30	TRBJ2-3	.	CAWGLGVSTDTQYF	TGTGCCTGGGGTCTCGGGGTTAGCACAGATACGCAGTATTTT
few	TRBV7-3	TRBJ2-3	TRBD2	CASSFLAASTDTQYF	TGTGCCAGCAGCTTTCTAGCGGCTAGCACAGATACGCAGTATTTT
few	TRBV12-3/TRBV12-4	TRBJ1-3	.	CASRQTRSGNTIYF	TGTGCCAGCAGGCAGACACGCTCTGGAAACACCATATATTTT
few	TRBV7-3	TRBJ2-2	.	CASSPAAGNTGELFF	TGTGCCAGCAGCCCGGCTGCAGGGAACACCGGGGAGCTGTTTTTT
.	TRBV29-1	TRBJ1-1	.	CSVEKNTEAFF	TGCAGCGTTGAGAAAAACACTGAAGCTTTCTTT
.	TRBV5-1	TRBJ2-7	TRBD2	CASSGVGTSGASYEQYF	TGCGCCAGCAGCGGGGTCGGGACTAGCGGGGCCTCCTACGAGCAGTACTTC
.	TRBV7-2	TRBJ2-5	TRBD2	CASSLALVSGSYGETQYF	TGTGCCAGCAGCTTAGCGCTAGTTAGCGGGAGTTATGGAGAGACCCAGTACTTC
few	TRBV19	TRBJ2-3	TRBD2	CASSITLAGSTDTQYF	TGTGCCAGTAGTATTACCCTAGCGGGGAGCACAGATACGCAGTATTTT
few	TRBV5-1	TRBJ2-1	.	CASSTQGQGEQFF	TGCGCCAGCAGCACACAGGGTCAGGGTGAGCAGTTCTTC
.	TRBV4-2	TRBJ2-1	TRBD2	CASSRRPGTSSNEQFF	TGTGCCAGCAGCCGGCGGCCCGGGACTAGCAGCAATGAGCAGTTCTTC
few	TRBV6-2/TRBV6-3	TRBJ2-7	.	CASSKPLGPREQYF	TGTGCCAGCAGTAAGCCCCTGGGACCGCGGGAGCAGTACTTC
.	TRBV6-2/TRBV6-3	TRBJ1-2	.	CASSSLAAYYGYTF	TGTGCCAGCAGTTCACTGGCAGCCTACTATGGCTACACCTTC
few	TRBV27	TRBJ1-3	.	CASSLSTGNTIYF	TGTGCCAGCAGTTTATCCACGGGCAACACCATATATTTT
few	TRBV5-4	TRBJ1-2	.	CASSLDRELGYTF	TGTGCCAGCAGCTTGGACAGGGAGCTGGGCTACACCTTC
.	TRBV12-3/TRBV12-4	TRBJ2-7	TRBD1	CASSQRTGGSYEQYF	TGTGCCAGCAGTCAGAGGACAGGGGGCTCCTACGAGCAGTACTTC
.	TRBV28	TRBJ2-5	TRBD2	CASRISGSRETQYF	TGTGCCAGCAGGATTAGCGGGAGCAGAGAGACCCAGTACTTC
.	TRBV7-9	TRBJ2-1	TRBD2	CASSLEVTSAYNEQFF	TGTGCCAGCAGCTTAGAGGTAACTAGCGCGTACAATGAGCAGTTCTTC
.	TRBV12-3/TRBV12-4	TRBJ2-5	.	CASSTWGGRETQYF	TGTGCCAGCAGCACCTGGGGAGGCCGCGAGACCCAGTACTTC
.	TRBV5-1	TRBJ1-1	TRBD1	CASTLGTDNTEAFF	TGCGCCAGCACCCTAGGGACAGACAACACTGAAGCTTTCTTT
few	TRBV7-3	TRBJ2-1	.	CASSAIPPGPPLF	TGTGCCAGCAGTGCAATCCCTCCGGGACCCCCCTTATTC
few	TRBV20-1	TRBJ2-3	.	CSALRVPQGTQYF	TGCAGTGCTCTTCGTGTCCCCCAGGGTACGCAGTATTTT
.	TRBV11-2	TRBJ2-7	TRBD2	CASSLGSLAGGVPEQYF	TGTGCCAGCAGCTTAGGATCCCTAGCGGGAGGAGTCCCCGAGCAGTACTTC
.	TRBV4-1	TRBJ2-2	.	CASMARNTGELFF	TGCGCCAGCATGGCCAGGAACACCGGGGAGCTGTTTTTT
.	TRBV24-1	TRBJ2-5	TRBD1	CATSESGTGGEETQYF	TGTGCCACCAGTGAGTCCGGGACAGGGGGCGAGGAGACCCAGTACTTC
once	TRBV7-9	TRBJ2-7	TRBD2	CASSLAWGASGRAYEQYF	TGTGCCAGCAGCTTAGCGTGGGGCGCTAGCGGGAGGGCCTACGAGCAGTACTTC
.	TRBV18	TRBJ2-2	TRBD1	CASSPSGQRPGELFF	TGTGCCAGCTCACCGTCGGGACAGAGGCCCGGGGAGCTGTTTTTT
.	TRBV6-5	TRBJ1-2	.	CASSPGWGNHGYTF	TGTGCCAGCAGTCCCGGGTGGGGAAATCACGGCTACACCTTC
.	TRBV7-3	TRBJ2-1	TRBD2	CASSPHISGFGFDEQFF	TGTGCCAGCAGCCCGCATATTAGCGGGTTCGGTTTTGATGAGCAGTTCTTC
.	TRBV7-3	TRBJ2-5	.	CASSPLGLKQETQYF	TGTGCCAGCAGCCCTCTAGGACTAAAACAAGAGACCCAGTACTTC
.	TRBV4-2	TRBJ2-7	TRBD1	CASSHSSGGSYEQYF	TGTGCCAGCAGCCATTCATCAGGGGGTTCCTACGAGCAGTACTTC
few	TRBV6-5	TRBJ2-2	.	CASSPPGRSGGELFF	TGTGCCAGCAGTCCACCCGGACGGAGCGGCGGGGAGCTGTTTTTT
.	TRBV29-1	TRBJ2-1	.	CSLGGQSSYNEQFF	TGCAGCCTTGGGGGGCAGAGCTCCTACAATGAGCAGTTCTTC
once	TRBV7-6	TRBJ1-2	.	CASRGIGLRDGYTF	TGTGCCAGCAGGGGGATAGGGCTGAGAGATGGCTACACCTTC
.	TRBV9	TRBJ2-6	.	CASSRGAPTVLPSGANVLTF	TGTGCCAGCAGCCGAGGGGCCCCCACAGTTCTGCCCTCTGGGGCCAACGTCCTGACTTTC
few	TRBV2	TRBJ1-1	TRBD1	CASRLDRERTEAFF	TGTGCCAGCAGGTTGGACAGGGAGAGGACTGAAGCTTTCTTT
.	TRBV6-1	TRBJ2-7	TRBD1	CASSFRTGPEQYF	TGTGCCAGCAGTTTCCGGACAGGCCCCGAGCAGTACTTC
.	TRBV12-3/TRBV12-4	TRBJ1-1	.	CASSFPGSTEAFF	TGTGCCAGCAGTTTCCCAGGCAGCACTGAAGCTTTCTTT
few	TRBV30	TRBJ2-7	.	CAWSVRARYEQYF	TGTGCCTGGAGTGTACGGGCCCGGTACGAGCAGTACTTC
few	TRBV5-1	TRBJ2-7	.	CASSSRADEQYF	TGCGCCAGCAGCTCCAGGGCCGACGAGCAGTACTTC
few	TRBV4-1	TRBJ2-1	TRBD1	CASSRTTGTGGYNEQFF	TGCGCCAGCAGCCGGACCACCGGGACAGGGGGTTACAATGAGCAGTTCTTC
.	TRBV21-1	TRBJ2-3	.	CASSILTPRTTDTQYF	TGTGCCAGCAGCATATTGACTCCAAGGACCACAGATACGCAGTATTTT
.	TRBV20-1	TRBJ2-2	.	CSARRGANTGELFF	TGCAGTGCTAGAAGGGGTGCGAACACCGGGGAGCTGTTTTTT
.	TRBV11-3	TRBJ2-7	TRBD2	CASSFSGGIPSEQYF	TGTGCCAGCAGCTTTAGCGGGGGGATCCCCTCTGAGCAGTACTTC
.	TRBV2	TRBJ2-7	TRBD2	CASSEWWGLAGEGSQYEQYF	TGTGCCAGCAGTGAATGGTGGGGACTAGCGGGAGAAGGTTCCCAGTACGAGCAGTACTTC
.	TRBV18	TRBJ2-5	.	CASSRSGRETQYF	TGTGCCAGCTCACGAAGCGGCAGGGAGACCCAGTACTTC
many	TRBV5-4	TRBJ2-3	TRBD1	CASSPGTGVGDTQYF	TGTGCCAGCAGCCCCGGGACAGGGGTTGGAGATACGCAGTATTTT
.	TRBV20-1	TRBJ2-5	.	CSARGSTDSRTPQETQYF	TGCAGTGCTAGAGGGTCTACGGACAGCCGTACACCCCAAGAGACCCAGTACTTC
.	TRBV21-1	TRBJ2-5	.	CASSIQMGRSQETQYF	TGTGCCAGCAGCATACAAATGGGACGGTCACAAGAGACCCAGTACTTC
.	TRBV7-8	TRBJ2-3	TRBD2	CASSSTSGRGTDTQYF	TGTGCCAGCAGCTCAACTAGCGGGAGGGGCACAGATACGCAGTATTTT
few	TRBV29-1	TRBJ2-1	.	CSVEGVGEQFF	TGCAGCGTTGAAGGGGTTGGTGAGCAGTTCTTC